This T cell receptor beta chain was identified in a study of neurological immune-mediated disorders. CDR1 and CDR2 (germline): SGHTA, FQGNSA. The CDR3 has 15 amino acids. V lost 2 bases to trimming and J lost 7 bases, with 14 bases between them. This clonotype was recorded at least ten times. TCRdb re-called the 5' RACE reads through MiXCR, storing one row per CDR3 protein. The table lists tens of thousands of distinct CDR3 sequences, 6% to 7% of them singletons. This receptor was obtained from a woman in her thirties or forties in good health. The rearrangement joins TRBV7-2 to TRBJ1-4, with D possibly being TRBD1 (6 bases). The sequenced sample consisted of CD4+ T cells from blood. The CDR3 region has the DNA TGTGCCAGCAGCTTAATAGGACAGCCTAGTGAAAAACTGTTTTTT. Translating it yields CASSLIGQPSEKLFF.